This TCR beta chain was captured by sequencing in a study of OX40 agonist ivuxolimab in advanced cancers. For the study at large: Ivuxolimab is an agonistic anti-OX40 (CD134) antibody, and patients were treated with it.

The study's findings and limits: CD4+ and CD8+ blood T cells expanded clonally by week 6 at 0.1 to 3.0 mg/kg. On average, CD8+ T cells showed a greater number of expanded clones than CD4+.

Generated by immunoSEQ multiplex PCR, the TCRdb table keeps only in-frame clones and is missing some. The sample has roughly 53,000 clones, roughly 80% seen once. Patients had blood sampled at baseline and again on cycle 4 day 1 and cycle 7 day 1. Trimming cost V 5 bases and J 7 bases; bases outside gene matches: 8. This CDR3 is 15 amino acids long. Looked up from germline, CDR1 is LGHNA and CDR2 is YNFKEQ. With regard to this clone: The target antigen is unknown.

The source was CD4+ or CD8+ T cells sorted from blood, collected in a trial of the OX40 agonist ivuxolimab. The receptor's source is an adult with an advanced solid tumor such as melanoma, head and neck, liver or kidney cancer. This rearrangement joins TRBV4-2 to TRBJ1-2; TRBD1 matches at 12 bases. CDR3 sequence reads: CASSLVGTGGGGYTF. For the CDR3, the DNA is TGTGCCAGCAGCTTGGTCGGGACAGGGGGCGGTGGCTACACCTTC.